This T cell receptor beta chain was retrieved from a study of blood T cell repertoires in COVID-19. Per the germline V gene, CDR1 is MNHEY and CDR2 is SVGEGT. The trim removed 3 bases at V and 2 bases at J, leaving 12 bases unmatched. The CDR3 consists of 19 residues. Using immunoSEQ multiplex PCR, the repertoire was profiled, and TCRdb retains in-frame clones only, with some absent. The sample lists under 200,000 clones; around 87% were seen once. This clonotype was obtained from a man aged 35 to 55 with active or convalescent COVID-19. Input material: peripheral blood. The V call is TRBV6-2 or TRBV6-3, the J call TRBJ2-3, with TRBD2 identical over 12 bases. The chain's CDR3 is CASSYLKPRLAGVTDTQYF. The CDR3 region has the DNA TGTGCCAGCAGTTATCTAAAACCCCGACTAGCGGGGGTCACAGATACGCAGTATTTT.